This TCR beta chain was found in a study of blood T cell repertoires in COVID-19. Trimming took 4 bases from V and 4 from J, leaving 16 bases between them. This CDR3 contains 15 residues. Per the germline V gene, CDR1 is LGHNA and CDR2 is YSLEER. The assay was immunoSEQ multiplex PCR, and TCRdb's table has in-frame clones only and misses some. The sample lists a few hundred thousand clones; 80% to 90% were seen once. Recovered Cohort 3 donors showed two negative PCRs, clearance, or symptom resolution. The TCR comes from a woman aged 18 to 35 who had recovered from COVID-19. Sequenced input: PBMCs or T cells enriched from blood (not recorded which). The V gene is TRBV4-3, the J gene TRBJ1-2, with D unresolved. CDR3 loop: CASSPWLRSPYGYTF. The CDR3 DNA follows: TGCGCCAGCAGCCCGTGGTTGCGATCCCCCTATGGCTACACCTTC.